One sample yielded the 3 T cell receptor beta chains listed below, sequenced in a study of blood T cell repertoires in COVID-19. Libraries were prepared by immunoSEQ multiplex PCR; TCRdb keeps only in-frame clonotypes and omits some of them. The sample shows around 80,000 clones, more than 60% of them seen only once. Source material: peripheral blood. The receptors shown here come from a woman of 80 years or more with active or convalescent COVID-19.

The table lists this clone with a count of one. The chain carries TRBV7-2 and TRBJ2-5; 7 bases fit TRBD2. The CDR3 is 15 residues long. In germline, CDR1 is SGHTA, CDR2 FQGNSA. V shed 5 bases, J shed 3 bases, and the junction held 9 bases outside the gene matches. The CDR3 loop is CASSPPGRGEETQYF. In DNA form, the CDR3 reads TGTGCCAGCAGCCCCCCTGGACGGGGGGAAGAGACCCAGTACTTC.

The J gene is TRBJ1-5, the V gene TRBV6-2 or TRBV6-3; maybe TRBD1 (6 bases). V shed 6 bases and J shed 5 bases, with 11 bases lying between them. The CDR3 covers 13 residues. Germline V lookup: CDR1 MNHEY, CDR2 SVGEGT. The DNA for the CDR3 is TGTGCCAGCAGCTTAGGGGGATATCAGCCCCAGCATTTT. This translates into CASSLGGYQPQHF.

This clone has a handful of counts. This chain links TRBV5-4 with TRBJ2-5; the match to TRBD2 covers 9 bases. This CDR3 comprises 15 residues. J gave up 3 bases and V 3 bases, and 6 bases lay outside the gene matches. Germline V gene data show CDR1 as SGHNT and CDR2 as YYREEE (reference sequence). CDR3 nucleotide sequence: TGTGCCAGCAGCTCCCGACTAGCGGCCAAAGAGACCCAGTACTTC. Residues: CASSSRLAAKETQYF.